The T cell receptor (beta chain) described here comes from a study of blood T cell repertoires in COVID-19. Germline values: CDR1 ENHRY, CDR2 SYGVKD. The trim removed 3 bases at V and 3 bases at J, leaving 10 bases unmatched. The CDR3 sequence is 17 residues long. Libraries were prepared by immunoSEQ multiplex PCR; TCRdb keeps only in-frame clonotypes and omits some of them. The sample has about 440,000 clones; about nine tenths are singletons. The source material was PBMCs or T cells enriched from blood (not recorded which). The chain has TRBV10-3 and TRBJ2-7; 11 nucleotides line up with TRBD2. The TCR was taken from a man between 18 and 35 years old who had recovered from COVID-19. The DNA for the CDR3 is TGTGCCATCAGTGACTCGGGGGGAACTAGCGGGAGCTACGAGCAGTACTTC. It is translated as CAISDSGGTSGSYEQYF.